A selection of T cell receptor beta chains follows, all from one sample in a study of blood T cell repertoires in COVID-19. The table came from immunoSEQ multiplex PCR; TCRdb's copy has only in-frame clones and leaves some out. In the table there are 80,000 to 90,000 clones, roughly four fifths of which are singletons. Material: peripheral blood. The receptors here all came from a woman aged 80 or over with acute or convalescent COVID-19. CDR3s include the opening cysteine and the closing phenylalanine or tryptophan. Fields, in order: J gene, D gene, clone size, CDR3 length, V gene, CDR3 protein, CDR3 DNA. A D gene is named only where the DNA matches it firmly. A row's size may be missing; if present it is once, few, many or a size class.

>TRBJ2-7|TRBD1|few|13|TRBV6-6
CASSPGQVLEQYF
TGTGCCAGCAGTCCGGGACAGGTCCTGGAGCAGTACTTC
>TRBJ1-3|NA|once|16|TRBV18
CASSPPVARTGNTIYF
TGTGCCAGCTCACCACCGGTGGCCAGAACTGGAAACACCATATATTTT
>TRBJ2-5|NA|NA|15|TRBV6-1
CASSELPAEQETQYF
TGTGCCAGCAGTGAACTCCCAGCGGAGCAAGAGACCCAGTACTTC
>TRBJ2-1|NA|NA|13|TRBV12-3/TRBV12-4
CASRGQTQDEQFF
TGTGCCAGCAGAGGACAGACGCAGGATGAGCAGTTCTTC
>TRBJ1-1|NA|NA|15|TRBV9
CASSLTGTPNTEAFF
TGTGCCAGCAGTCTAACCGGGACACCGAACACTGAAGCTTTCTTT
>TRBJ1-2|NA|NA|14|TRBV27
CASSLSQGSYGYTF
TGTGCCAGCAGTTTAAGTCAGGGGAGCTATGGCTACACCTTC
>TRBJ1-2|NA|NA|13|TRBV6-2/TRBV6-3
CASSRDRLYGYTF
TGTGCCAGCAGCCGCGACAGATTATATGGCTACACCTTC
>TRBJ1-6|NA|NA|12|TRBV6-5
CASSSRNSPLHF
TGTGCCAGCAGTTCCAGAAATTCACCCCTCCACTTT
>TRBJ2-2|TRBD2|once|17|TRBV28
CASSPPTSGSYSGELFF
TGTGCCAGCAGCCCTCCTACTAGCGGGAGTTACTCCGGGGAGCTGTTTTTT
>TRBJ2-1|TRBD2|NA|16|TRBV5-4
CASSLSLAGGHNEQFF
TGTGCCAGCAGCTTATCACTAGCGGGGGGGCACAATGAGCAGTTCTTC
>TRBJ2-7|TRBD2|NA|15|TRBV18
CASSSQTSGSGEQYF
TGTGCCAGCTCATCCCAGACTAGCGGGAGCGGCGAGCAGTACTTC
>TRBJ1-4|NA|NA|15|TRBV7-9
CASSLWAAGNEKLFF
TGTGCCAGCAGCTTATGGGCAGCTGGTAATGAAAAACTGTTTTTT
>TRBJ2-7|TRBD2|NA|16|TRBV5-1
CASSPRTSGSSYEQYF
TGCGCCAGCAGCCCTCGGACTAGCGGGAGCTCCTACGAGCAGTACTTC
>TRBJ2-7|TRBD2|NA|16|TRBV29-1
CSVEGGKAGGTYEQYF
TGCAGCGTTGAAGGGGGTAAAGCGGGGGGAACCTACGAGCAGTACTTC
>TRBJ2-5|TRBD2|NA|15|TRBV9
CASSLAGGYGETQYF
TGTGCCAGCAGCCTAGCGGGGGGATACGGCGAGACCCAGTACTTC
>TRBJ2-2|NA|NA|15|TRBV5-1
CASSSTDRNTGELFF
TGCGCCAGCAGCTCCACTGACAGGAACACCGGGGAGCTGTTTTTT
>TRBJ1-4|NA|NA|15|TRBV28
CASSFQSRPGEKLFF
TGTGCCAGCAGTTTCCAGTCCCGACCAGGGGAAAAACTGTTTTTT
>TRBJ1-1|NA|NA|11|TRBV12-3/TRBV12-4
CASKRDTEAFF
TGTGCCAGCAAACGGGACACTGAAGCTTTCTTT
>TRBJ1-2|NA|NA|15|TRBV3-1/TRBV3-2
CASSPRGGANYGYTF
TGTGCCAGCAGCCCCCGGGGGGGAGCTAACTATGGCTACACCTTC
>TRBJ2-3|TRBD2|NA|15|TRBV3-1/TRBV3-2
CASSQGGGSTDTQYF
TGTGCCAGCAGCCAAGGGGGGGGGAGCACAGATACGCAGTATTTT
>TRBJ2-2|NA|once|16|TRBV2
CASSDLRLSNTGELFF
TGTGCCAGCAGTGATTTGAGGCTATCGAACACCGGGGAGCTGTTTTTT
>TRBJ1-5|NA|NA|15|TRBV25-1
CASDEKRGFNQPQHF
TGTGCCAGCGATGAAAAAAGGGGGTTCAATCAGCCCCAGCATTTT
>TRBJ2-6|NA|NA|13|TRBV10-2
CATSLSGANVLTF
TGCGCCACCAGCCTCTCTGGGGCCAACGTCCTGACTTTC
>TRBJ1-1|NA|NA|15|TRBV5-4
CASSTPWGVNTEAFF
TGTGCCAGCAGCACTCCGTGGGGGGTGAACACTGAAGCTTTCTTT
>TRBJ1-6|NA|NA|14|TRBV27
CASREGQGGSPLHF
TGTGCCAGCAGGGAGGGGCAGGGTGGGTCACCCCTCCACTTT
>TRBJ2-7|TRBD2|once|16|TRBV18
CASSPSTGTSIYEQYF
TGTGCCAGCTCTCCTAGCACCGGGACTAGCATTTACGAGCAGTACTTC
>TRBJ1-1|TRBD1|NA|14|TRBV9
CASSVGQVNTEAFF
TGTGCCAGCAGCGTTGGACAGGTGAACACTGAAGCTTTCTTT
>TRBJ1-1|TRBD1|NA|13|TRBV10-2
CASSGQGGTEAFF
TGCGCCAGCAGTGGACAGGGGGGGACTGAAGCTTTCTTT
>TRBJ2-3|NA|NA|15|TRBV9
CASSVSGVGTDTQYF
TGTGCCAGCAGCGTATCGGGGGTTGGTACAGATACGCAGTATTTT
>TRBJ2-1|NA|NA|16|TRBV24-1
CATSDSTITPYNEQFF
TGTGCCACCAGTGATTCCACAATCACCCCGTACAATGAGCAGTTCTTC
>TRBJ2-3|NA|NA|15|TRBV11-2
CASSLLWADTDTQYF
TGTGCCAGCAGCTTATTATGGGCAGATACAGATACGCAGTATTTT
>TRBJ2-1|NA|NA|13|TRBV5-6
CASSLVGVGEQFF
TGTGCCAGCAGCTTGGTGGGAGTGGGTGAGCAGTTCTTC
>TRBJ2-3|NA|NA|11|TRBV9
CASSQEDTQYF
TGTGCCAGCAGTCAGGAAGATACGCAGTATTTT
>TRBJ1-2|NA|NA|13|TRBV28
CASSQGVNYGYTF
TGTGCCAGCAGCCAAGGGGTTAACTATGGCTACACCTTC
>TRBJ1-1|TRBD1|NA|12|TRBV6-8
CASSIKGARAFF
TGTGCCAGCAGTATAAAGGGGGCGCGGGCTTTCTTT
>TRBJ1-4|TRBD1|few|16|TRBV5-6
CASSYERATGLEKLFF
TGTGCCAGCAGCTACGAGCGGGCGACAGGGCTCGAAAAACTGTTTTTT
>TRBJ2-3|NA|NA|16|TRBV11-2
CASSFSPGSSTDTQYF
TGTGCCAGCAGCTTTAGTCCCGGGTCTTCCACAGATACGCAGTATTTT
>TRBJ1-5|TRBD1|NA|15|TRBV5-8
CASSGRTGRRQPQHF
TGTGCCAGCAGCGGGAGGACAGGGAGGCGCCAGCCCCAGCATTTT
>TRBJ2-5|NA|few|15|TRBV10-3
CAIRIGPGLQETQYF
TGTGCCATCAGGATTGGTCCGGGACTCCAAGAGACCCAGTACTTC
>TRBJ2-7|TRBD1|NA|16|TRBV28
CASSEFRDRDRREQYF
TGTGCCAGCAGCGAATTCCGGGACAGGGATAGGCGCGAGCAGTACTTC
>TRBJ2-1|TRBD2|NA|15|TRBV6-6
CASSLLAGAYNEQFF
TGTGCCAGCAGTCTTCTAGCGGGAGCTTACAATGAGCAGTTCTTC
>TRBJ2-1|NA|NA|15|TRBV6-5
CASSLVLSSYNEQFF
TGTGCCAGCAGTTTAGTACTTTCCTCCTACAATGAGCAGTTCTTC
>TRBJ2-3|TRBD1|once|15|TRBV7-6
CASSSGQGNADTQYF
TGTGCCAGCAGTTCGGGACAGGGGAACGCAGATACGCAGTATTTT
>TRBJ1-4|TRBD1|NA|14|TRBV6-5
CASSLDRGSEKLFF
TGTGCCAGCAGTTTGGACAGGGGGAGTGAAAAACTGTTTTTT
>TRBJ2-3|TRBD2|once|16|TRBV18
CASSGRATSVTDTQYF
TGTGCCAGCTCCGGGAGGGCCACTTCGGTTACAGATACGCAGTATTTT
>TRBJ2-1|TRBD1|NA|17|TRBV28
CASSLLGGQGRDNEQFF
TGTGCCAGCAGTTTATTAGGGGGACAGGGGCGGGACAATGAGCAGTTCTTC
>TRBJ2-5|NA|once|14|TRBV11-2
CASSLQGIQETQYF
TGTGCCAGCAGCTTACAGGGGATCCAAGAGACCCAGTACTTC
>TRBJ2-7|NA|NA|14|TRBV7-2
CASSTKGGAHEQYF
TGTGCCAGCAGCACCAAGGGGGGGGCCCACGAGCAGTACTTC
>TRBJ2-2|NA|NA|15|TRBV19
CASSKLDTWTGELFF
TGTGCCAGTAGTAAATTGGACACCTGGACCGGGGAGCTGTTTTTT
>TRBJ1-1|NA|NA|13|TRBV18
CASSRTRDTEAFF
TGTGCCAGCTCACGTACCAGGGACACTGAAGCTTTCTTT
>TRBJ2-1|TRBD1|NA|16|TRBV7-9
CASSLERGPSYNEQFF
TGTGCCAGCAGCTTAGAAAGGGGGCCGTCCTACAATGAGCAGTTCTTC
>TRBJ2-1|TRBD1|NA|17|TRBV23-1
CASSQPTGGGGYNEQFF
TGCGCCAGCAGTCAGCCGACAGGGGGCGGGGGGTACAATGAGCAGTTCTTC
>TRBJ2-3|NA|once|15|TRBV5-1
CASSLTGQPTDTQYF
TGCGCCAGCAGCTTGACCGGACAGCCCACAGATACGCAGTATTTT
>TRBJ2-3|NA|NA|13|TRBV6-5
CASRWRPPDTQYF
TGTGCCAGCAGGTGGCGGCCGCCAGATACGCAGTATTTT
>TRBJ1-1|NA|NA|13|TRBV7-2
CASSRRVDTEAFF
TGTGCCAGCAGCCGCCGGGTGGACACTGAAGCTTTCTTT
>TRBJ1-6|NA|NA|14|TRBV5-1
CASSLGDTNSPLHF
TGCGCCAGCAGCTTGGGGGACACTAATTCACCCCTCCACTTT
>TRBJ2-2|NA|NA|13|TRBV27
CASSGQQWGELFF
TGTGCCAGCAGTGGACAACAATGGGGGGAGCTGTTTTTT
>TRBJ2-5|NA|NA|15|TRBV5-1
CASSFGPNGAETQYF
TGCGCCAGCAGCTTCGGACCGAATGGGGCGGAAACCCAGTACTTC
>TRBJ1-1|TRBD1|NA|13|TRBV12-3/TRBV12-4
CASSGTVSSEAFF
TGTGCCAGCTCCGGGACAGTTTCGTCTGAAGCTTTCTTT